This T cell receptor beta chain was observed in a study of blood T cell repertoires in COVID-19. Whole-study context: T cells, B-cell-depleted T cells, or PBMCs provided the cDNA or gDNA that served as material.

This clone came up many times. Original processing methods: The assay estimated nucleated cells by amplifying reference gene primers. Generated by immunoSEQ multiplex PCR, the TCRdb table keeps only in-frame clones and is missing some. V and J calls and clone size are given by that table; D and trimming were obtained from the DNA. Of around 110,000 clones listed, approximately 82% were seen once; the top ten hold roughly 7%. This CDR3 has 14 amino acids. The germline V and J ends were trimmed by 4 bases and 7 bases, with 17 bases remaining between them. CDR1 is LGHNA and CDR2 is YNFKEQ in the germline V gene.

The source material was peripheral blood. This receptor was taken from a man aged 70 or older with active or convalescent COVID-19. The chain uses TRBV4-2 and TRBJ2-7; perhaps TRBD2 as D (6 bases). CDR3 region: CASSRGDGLGEQYF. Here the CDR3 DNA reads TGTGCCAGCAGCCGGGGGGACGGACTCGGTGAGCAGTACTTC.